These T cell receptor beta chains were read from a single sample in a study of blood T cell repertoires in COVID-19. Clones were read by immunoSEQ multiplex PCR, and TCRdb kept only the in-frame ones, dropping some. The sample carries about 190,000 clones, 70% to 85% recorded once. Sample: PBMCs or T cells enriched from blood (not recorded which). These receptors were taken from an older woman with acute COVID-19. Both conserved end residues are part of each CDR3. Size is omitted from some rows. Given values are once, few, many or a class for expanded clones.

TRBV2	TRBJ1-1	.	12	CASGVDRNEAFF
TRBV4-2	TRBJ1-1	once	15	CASSPRKEQGYEAFF
TRBV19	TRBJ2-2	.	14	CASSPGLYTGELFF
TRBV7-2	TRBJ1-4	.	13	CASSFSRNEKLFF
TRBV9	TRBJ2-1	.	15	CASSVAGILYNEQFF
TRBV13	TRBJ1-4	.	14	CASSLRQIGGKLFF
TRBV30	TRBJ1-4	once	14	CAWNRGLTEGELFF
TRBV6-5	TRBJ1-6	once	13	CASRQGPNSPLHF
TRBV6-2/TRBV6-3	TRBJ1-3	.	15	CASSLQVPSGNTIYF
TRBV19	TRBJ2-2	.	15	CASSKVSGNTGELFF
TRBV5-1	TRBJ1-4	.	14	CASSFGGSNEKLFF
TRBV24-1	TRBJ1-4	.	13	CATQGTTNEKLFF
TRBV12-3/TRBV12-4	TRBJ1-2	.	12	CASSSRLGGYTF
TRBV4-3	TRBJ1-6	.	16	CASSQDLYRGGGSLHF
TRBV6-2/TRBV6-3	TRBJ2-2	once	14	CASSVAENTGELFF
TRBV10-3	TRBJ2-1	.	14	CAIRGGGRGDEQFF
TRBV11-2	TRBJ2-6	.	16	CASSIEGGSGANVLTF
TRBV9	TRBJ2-5	.	15	CASSVASGIQETQYF
TRBV20-1	TRBJ1-5	.	14	CSASPWGGNQPQHF
TRBV19	TRBJ1-1	.	14	CASTKGGARAEAFF
TRBV29-1	TRBJ2-3	.	19	CSVVSGLAVLRAPTDTQYF
TRBV4-3	TRBJ1-1	.	15	CASSLGLLGSTEAFF
TRBV7-2	TRBJ2-1	few	16	CASSLGGSGGYNEQFF
TRBV7-2	TRBJ2-5	.	14	CASSLGTGRETQYF
TRBV4-1	TRBJ1-2	few	14	CASRSWGGNYGYTF
TRBV11-2	TRBJ1-1	.	14	CASSLEGQGGRAFF
TRBV11-2	TRBJ2-7	.	13	CASSLDGPYEQYF
TRBV6-2/TRBV6-3	TRBJ2-4	.	14	CASSPGGLAGVPYF
TRBV7-2	TRBJ1-5	.	13	CASSLNRVQPQHF
TRBV27	TRBJ2-3	.	13	CASSFRLADTQYF
TRBV19	TRBJ2-5	.	15	CASTKSLTDLETQYF
TRBV11-2	TRBJ2-1	.	16	CASSLGSLRVYNEQFF
TRBV7-2	TRBJ2-1	.	14	CASSPPGVGNEQFF
TRBV5-1	TRBJ2-7	once	14	CASSSGLELVEQYF
TRBV19	TRBJ2-1	.	17	CASSLWVGVGGTDEQFF
TRBV5-4	TRBJ2-3	once	18	CASSYSTPGGEATDTQYF
TRBV7-2	TRBJ1-5	.	14	CASSFGRINQPQHF
TRBV27	TRBJ2-1	.	16	CASWTLGDTQANEQFF
TRBV3-1/TRBV3-2	TRBJ1-6	.	16	CASSRPLLKNNSPLHF
TRBV2	TRBJ2-1	.	19	CASSEIGGIPGLPYNEQFF
TRBV7-2	TRBJ1-5	.	13	CASAGSRNQPQHF
TRBV5-4	TRBJ2-2	.	14	CASSFPGEYGELFF